Listed below are T cell receptor beta chains from one sample, sequenced in a study of T cell responses to AZD1222 COVID-19 vaccine. Libraries were prepared by immunoSEQ multiplex PCR; TCRdb keeps only in-frame clonotypes and omits some of them. The sample consists of some 97,000 clones, around 90% of them appearing once. The sequenced sample was peripheral blood, obtained on day 0 of AZD1222 vaccination. The receptors stem from an adult in good health. The CDR3 runs from the conserved cysteine through the conserved F or W. A D gene is named only where the DNA matches it firmly. Not all rows give a size; the values are once, few, many and, for expanded clones, a class.

cdr3_nt	cdr3_aa	d_call	v_call	j_call	clone_size
TGTGCTAGTGGTTTAGGACAGTCCTCCTACAATGAGCAGTTCTTC	CASGLGQSSYNEQFF	.	TRBV12-5	TRBJ2-1	.
TGTGCCAGCAGTGAACGGGGTAGGTCCTACGAGCAGTACTTC	CASSERGRSYEQYF	.	TRBV6-1	TRBJ2-7	.
TGTGCCAGTACCAAAGCCGGGACCTCACGTTTAGCCGGGGAGCTGTTTTTT	CASTKAGTSRLAGELFF	.	TRBV19	TRBJ2-2	.
TGTGCCAGCAGCTTAGGACAGGATCTTAATGAAAAACTGTTTTTT	CASSLGQDLNEKLFF	.	TRBV7-9	TRBJ1-4	few
TGTGCCAGTAGTATCGGAACAGGGGGGTCACCCCTCCACTTT	CASSIGTGGSPLHF	TRBD1	TRBV19	TRBJ1-6	.
TGTGCCAGCAGTTTACTAGATAGCTCCTACAATGAGCAGTTCTTC	CASSLLDSSYNEQFF	.	TRBV28	TRBJ2-1	.
TGTGCCAGCAGTGAAGCGGGCCCCAGCGGGTCTGGGGCCAACGTCCTGACTTTC	CASSEAGPSGSGANVLTF	.	TRBV2	TRBJ2-6	once
TGTGCCAGCAGCTTAGACGGATACAATGAGCAGTTCTTC	CASSLDGYNEQFF	.	TRBV11-3	TRBJ2-1	.
TGTGCCAGCAGACCGACAGGTTCAGGCTTGGAAAAACTGTTTTTT	CASRPTGSGLEKLFF	.	TRBV5-6	TRBJ1-4	.
TGTGCCAGCAGTTTCCCCTCGATGATACCGTCCTCCTACGAGCAGTACTTC	CASSFPSMIPSSYEQYF	.	TRBV28	TRBJ2-7	.
TGTGCCAGCAGTGAACTCGGGACGGCGAACACTGAAGCTTTCTTT	CASSELGTANTEAFF	.	TRBV25-1	TRBJ1-1	.
TGTGCCAGCAGTTACTCGAGCCAGTGGGCAGATACGCAGTATTTT	CASSYSSQWADTQYF	.	TRBV6-5	TRBJ2-3	.
TGCGCCAGCAGCTTGGCTGGTTGGGGCGCCGGGCCCCAGCATTTT	CASSLAGWGAGPQHF	.	TRBV5-1	TRBJ1-5	.
TGTGCCAGCAGCCTAGACGGTTCGAATTCACCCCTCCACTTT	CASSLDGSNSPLHF	.	TRBV5-4	TRBJ1-6	.
TGTGCCAGCAGTTATGGGACAGGGGACGCAGATACGCAGTATTTT	CASSYGTGDADTQYF	TRBD1	TRBV11-2	TRBJ2-3	.
TGTGCCAGTAGTGCCAGATATGGGGTTACCTACGAGCAGTACTTC	CASSARYGVTYEQYF	.	TRBV19	TRBJ2-7	.
TGTGCCAGCAGCCCAGGCGGGAACTCCTACGAGCAGTACTTC	CASSPGGNSYEQYF	.	TRBV7-2	TRBJ2-7	.
TGCGCCAGCAGCTTGACGGGAGAGGGATACGAGCAGTACTTC	CASSLTGEGYEQYF	.	TRBV5-1	TRBJ2-7	.
TGTGCCAGCAGCTTACGGACAGGGTGGGGTGGCTACACCTTC	CASSLRTGWGGYTF	TRBD1	TRBV7-9	TRBJ1-2	.
TGTGCCATCAGTTGGACTGCTCAGAAGGGTGGCTACACCTTC	CAISWTAQKGGYTF	.	TRBV10-3	TRBJ1-2	.
TGTGCCAGCAGCTTAGCTAGGACAGTTGAAGCTTTCTTT	CASSLARTVEAFF	.	TRBV7-8	TRBJ1-1	.
TGCGCCAGCAGCTTGGACAGAACCTACGAGGGGCAGTACTTC	CASSLDRTYEGQYF	.	TRBV5-1	TRBJ2-7	.
TGTGCCAGCAGTGTTTCACAGGGGGCGAGACCTTACAATCAGCCCCAGCATTTT	CASSVSQGARPYNQPQHF	TRBD1	TRBV2	TRBJ1-5	.
TGTGCCAGCAGCATTAACCGTCGGGGTAAGGGGGAGACCCAGTACTTC	CASSINRRGKGETQYF	.	TRBV7-9	TRBJ2-5	.
TGTGCCAGCTCGGGGACAGTCAATTCACCCCTCCACTTT	CASSGTVNSPLHF	TRBD1	TRBV27	TRBJ1-6	.
TGCGCCAGCAGTCAATCATCCGGACAGCAGATAATCCCACCCTATACGGGAACCTTC	CASSQSSGQQIIPPYTGTF	.	TRBV23-1	TRBJ1-2	.
TGTGCCAGCAGAAATTTAGCGGGGGGGCCAGATACGCAGTATTTT	CASRNLAGGPDTQYF	TRBD2	TRBV6-5	TRBJ2-3	.
TGCGCCAGCAGCTCGGGGGTCCCCGCCTACGAGCAGTACTTC	CASSSGVPAYEQYF	.	TRBV5-1	TRBJ2-7	.
TGCAGTGCTAGTTCTCAGCGGGAGCCCACCCAAGAGACCCAGTACTTC	CSASSQREPTQETQYF	TRBD2	TRBV20-1	TRBJ2-5	.
TGTGCCAGCAGCTACGACAGTCGGCAGCCCCAGCATTTT	CASSYDSRQPQHF	.	TRBV7-9	TRBJ1-5	.
TGTGCCAGCAGCCGGGGACTAGCGGGAGCTGGAGGCTCCTACGAGCAGTACTTC	CASSRGLAGAGGSYEQYF	TRBD2	TRBV4-2	TRBJ2-7	.